This TCR beta chain was observed in a study of cytotoxic CD8 clonotypes in ibrutinib-treated CLL. This CDR3 contains 13 residues. Per the germline V gene, CDR1 is ENHRY and CDR2 is SYGVKD. V gave up 3 bases and J gave up 2 bases, with 7 bases separating them. Sequencing was designed to attain a depth spanning 1 in 200,000 to 1 in 1 million T cells. Clones were read by immunoSEQ multiplex PCR, and TCRdb kept only the in-frame ones, dropping some. This table has roughly 24,000 clones, 78% appearing once. The source of this sequence is a human donor with chronic lymphocytic leukemia. The gene calls are TRBV10-3 and TRBJ1-1; a weak D match, TRBD1 (5 bases). The material sequenced was PBMCs, taken before ibrutinib treatment. The CDR3 bases are TGTGCCATCAGTGAAAGGGGAAACACTGAAGCTTTCTTT. Its protein is CAISERGNTEAFF.